This T cell receptor beta chain was found in a study of T cells after yellow fever vaccination. Study information: Libraries from low-cell-number fractions were prepared with the SMART-Seq v4 Ultra Low Input RNA kit. Regarding the study as a whole: Most clones from primary vaccination were detected again post-booster (roughly 96% CD4, 88% CD8).

A remark on this clonotype: The antigen is not known.

V shed 7 bases and J shed 6 bases, with 8 bases lying between them. The CDR3 covers 10 residues. CDR1 is SQVTM and CDR2 is ANQGSEA in the germline V gene. TCR cDNA was made by 5'RACE template switching, adding a universal primer site and UMIs. A single record per CDR3 protein comes from TCRdb applying MiXCR to the 5' RACE reads. The sample records around 530,000 distinct CDR3 sequences, about 15% being singletons. This sequence originates from a man between 18 and 35 years old who received the YFV17D yellow fever vaccine. The sequencing here drew on PBMCs, taken roughly 5 days after the first yellow fever vaccination. The rearrangement uses TRBV29-1 and TRBJ2-3; tentatively, D is TRBD1 (6 bases). In DNA, the CDR3 is TGCAGCGCTACAGGGGATACGCAGTATTTT. It is translated as CSATGDTQYF.